This T cell receptor (beta chain) was recorded in a study of T cell responses to AZD1222 COVID-19 vaccine. Study summary: Second-dose schedules of about 4 or about 12 weeks were combined.

Study-wide findings and caveats: Unmutated variant regions are reportedly targeted by nearly half of spike-specific TCRs. Clonal diversity was possibly underestimated, and the donors were mostly white British, with more females. Repertoire sampling was restricted to post-peak T cell response timepoints.

Points on this clone: Its target is not known.

The table came from immunoSEQ multiplex PCR; TCRdb's copy has only in-frame clones and leaves some out. The profile shows about 130,000 clones, 93% of them singletons. The V gene's germline CDR1 is MNHEY and CDR2 SVGAGI. Trimming left V 6 bases short and J 2 bases short, with 13 bases between. The CDR3 loop spans 14 amino acids. The chain couples TRBV6-5 to TRBJ1-2; TRBD1 is a possible D gene (5 bases). This TCR was sampled from an adult in good health. Sequencing was performed on peripheral blood, taken on day 0 of AZD1222 vaccination. In DNA, the CDR3 is TGTGCCAGCAGGCCCCCGACAGCGAACTATGGCTACACCTTC. Amino acid sequence: CASRPPTANYGYTF.